These T cell receptor beta chains were read from a single sample in a study of blood T cell repertoires in COVID-19. Method: immunoSEQ multiplex PCR; TCRdb's copy keeps in-frame clones and lacks some. The sample has approximately 330,000 clones, roughly 86% seen once. The sequenced material came from peripheral blood. The receptor source for this set is a man aged 30 to 39 with COVID-19, enrolled during active disease. CDR3s include the opening cysteine and the closing phenylalanine or tryptophan. The D gene is left open where the match is weak. Clone size is given for some rows only: seen once, a few or many times, or a class if the clone is expanded.

>TRBV7-9|NA|NA|TRBJ2-7
CASSGRRGLTYEQYF
TGTGCCAGCAGCGGCAGGAGGGGACTCACCTACGAGCAGTACTTC
>TRBV13|once|NA|TRBJ1-2
CASSLQAGRNYGYTF
TGTGCCAGCAGCTTACAGGCAGGGAGGAACTATGGCTACACCTTC
>TRBV18|NA|TRBD2|TRBJ2-1
CASSPPGLAGGPVHNEQFF
TGTGCCAGCTCACCCCCGGGACTAGCGGGAGGGCCGGTACACAATGAGCAGTTCTTC
>TRBV4-1|NA|NA|TRBJ1-5
CASSQALRQGHQPQHF
TGCGCCAGCAGCCAGGCCTTAAGGCAGGGGCATCAGCCCCAGCATTTT
>TRBV6-2/TRBV6-3|NA|NA|TRBJ2-6
CASSYSADRFSGANVLTF
TGTGCCAGCAGTTACTCGGCGGACAGATTCTCAGGGGCCAACGTCCTGACTTTC
>TRBV6-5|NA|TRBD1|TRBJ1-2
CASSRDREVIGGYTF
TGTGCCAGCAGTAGGGACAGGGAGGTAATCGGGGGCTACACCTTC
>TRBV11-2|NA|NA|TRBJ1-1
CASSPSSGKRTEAFF
TGTGCCAGCAGCCCAAGCTCGGGGAAGAGGACTGAAGCTTTCTTT
>TRBV5-4|NA|TRBD1|TRBJ2-6
CASSPPLRTGPSGANVLTF
TGTGCCAGCAGCCCCCCTCTTAGGACAGGGCCCTCTGGGGCCAACGTCCTGACTTTC
>TRBV7-9|few|TRBD1|TRBJ1-2
CASSFPTGKANYGYTF
TGTGCCAGCAGCTTCCCGACAGGGAAAGCTAACTATGGCTACACCTTC
>TRBV28|once|TRBD1|TRBJ2-1
CASSLSGQGYNEQFF
TGTGCCAGCAGTTTATCTGGACAGGGCTACAATGAGCAGTTCTTC
>TRBV14|NA|TRBD1|TRBJ1-2
CASSQVGQGRVGGYTF
TGTGCCAGCAGCCAAGTTGGACAGGGGAGGGTAGGTGGCTACACCTTC
>TRBV6-5|once|NA|TRBJ1-5
CASSTDRNSNQPQHF
TGTGCCAGCAGTACCGACAGGAATAGCAATCAGCCCCAGCATTTT
>TRBV28|NA|TRBD2|TRBJ2-5
CASSLSLAGGQLYETQYF
TGTGCCAGCAGTTTATCCCTAGCGGGAGGCCAACTTTACGAGACCCAGTACTTC
>TRBV5-4|NA|TRBD1|TRBJ1-2
CASTTDQGAYGYTF
TGTGCCAGCACCACCGATCAGGGGGCCTATGGCTACACCTTC
>TRBV6-2/TRBV6-3|NA|NA|TRBJ1-2
CASSSRGRNYGYTF
TGTGCCAGCAGCTCCAGGGGACGTAACTATGGCTACACCTTC
>TRBV30|NA|TRBD1|TRBJ1-1
CAWRLFTGGPLMNTEAFF
TGTGCCTGGAGACTATTCACAGGGGGTCCCTTAATGAACACTGAAGCTTTCTTT
>TRBV24-1|NA|TRBD2|TRBJ2-5
CATSDYQRERLLETQYF
TGTGCCACCAGTGATTACCAGCGGGAGCGGCTATTGGAGACCCAGTACTTC
>TRBV24-1|NA|TRBD2|TRBJ2-5
CATSDRQNTGTSATQYF
TGTGCCACCAGTGACCGACAAAATACCGGGACTAGCGCGACCCAGTACTTC
>TRBV18|NA|NA|TRBJ1-1
CASSPGLSNTEAFF
TGTGCCAGCTCACCGGGACTTTCGAACACTGAAGCTTTCTTT
>TRBV2|once|TRBD1|TRBJ2-7
CASRQGTGGLYEQYF
TGTGCCAGCAGACAAGGGACAGGAGGGCTCTACGAGCAGTACTTC
>TRBV6-5|few|NA|TRBJ1-1
CASGPPGLNTEAFF
TGTGCCAGCGGACCTCCAGGGTTAAACACTGAAGCTTTCTTT
>TRBV27|NA|TRBD1|TRBJ1-1
CASSLGQGAARNTEAFF
TGTGCCAGCAGTTTGGGACAGGGGGCCGCCAGGAACACTGAAGCTTTCTTT
>TRBV7-9|NA|TRBD1|TRBJ1-6
CASSPTTGDNSPLHF
TGTGCCAGCAGCCCCACGACAGGGGATAATTCACCCCTCCACTTT
>TRBV7-2|NA|TRBD1|TRBJ1-1
CASSRDRMNTEAFF
TGTGCCAGCAGCAGGGACAGAATGAACACTGAAGCTTTCTTT
>TRBV6-2/TRBV6-3|many|NA|TRBJ2-7
CASSTRQAPTYEQYF
TGTGCCAGCAGTACGCGACAGGCCCCGACCTACGAGCAGTACTTC
>TRBV11-2|many|NA|TRBJ2-5
CASSLNREETQYF
TGTGCCAGCAGCTTAAACAGGGAGGAGACCCAGTACTTC
>TRBV19|many|NA|TRBJ1-5
CASSMYLGGHQPQHF
TGTGCCAGTAGTATGTATTTGGGAGGGCATCAGCCCCAGCATTTT
>TRBV28|NA|NA|TRBJ1-6
CASSFTVGGRGNSPLHF
TGTGCCAGCAGTTTTACAGTCGGGGGGCGAGGGAATTCACCCCTCCACTTT
>TRBV10-3|NA|NA|TRBJ2-2
CAIRSTGVARDTGELFF
TGTGCCATCAGGTCTACTGGGGTAGCGAGGGACACCGGGGAGCTGTTTTTT
>TRBV28|NA|TRBD1|TRBJ1-5
CASMGGAGGGNQPQHF
TGTGCCAGCATGGGTGGGGCAGGGGGTGGCAATCAGCCCCAGCATTTT
>TRBV6-2/TRBV6-3|NA|NA|TRBJ1-1
CASSPVQGTVLAFF
TGTGCCAGCAGCCCAGTACAGGGTACCGTATTGGCTTTCTTT
>TRBV9|NA|NA|TRBJ1-4
CASSVGSGGNEKLFF
TGTGCCAGCAGCGTAGGAAGCGGGGGTAATGAAAAACTGTTTTTT
>TRBV7-2|NA|TRBD1|TRBJ2-7
CASSLVGDRAGYEQYF
TGTGCCAGCAGCTTAGTGGGGGACAGGGCGGGTTACGAGCAGTACTTC
>TRBV18|NA|TRBD2|TRBJ2-1
CASSPLAGPYNEQFF
TGTGCCAGCTCACCATTAGCGGGACCCTACAATGAGCAGTTCTTC
>TRBV7-9|NA|TRBD1|TRBJ1-3
CASSRTGDTGNTIYF
TGTGCCAGCAGTCGGACAGGGGACACTGGAAACACCATATATTTT
>TRBV27|NA|TRBD1|TRBJ2-1
CATTEGAPHNEQFF
TGTGCCACCACCGAGGGGGCCCCCCACAATGAGCAGTTCTTC
>TRBV24-1|NA|TRBD1|TRBJ1-2
CATSDAGQGYGYTF
TGTGCCACCAGTGATGCGGGACAGGGTTACGGCTACACCTTC
>TRBV25-1|NA|NA|TRBJ2-3
CASSGSDWGDTQYF
TGTGCCAGCAGCGGGAGCGACTGGGGGGATACGCAGTATTTT
>TRBV7-9|NA|TRBD1|TRBJ1-2
CASSRDRDVNGYTF
TGTGCCAGCAGTCGCGACAGGGATGTTAACGGCTACACCTTC
>TRBV4-2|NA|NA|TRBJ1-2
CASSQDSGSGGYTF
TGTGCCAGCAGCCAAGATTCAGGATCTGGGGGCTACACCTTC
>TRBV7-3|NA|NA|TRBJ2-1
CASSPTPVYNEQFF
TGTGCCAGCAGTCCCACCCCAGTCTACAATGAGCAGTTCTTC
>TRBV4-2|NA|NA|TRBJ2-2
CASSQDLTGTTNTGELFF
TGTGCCAGCAGCCAAGATCTGACAGGAACGACGAACACCGGGGAGCTGTTTTTT
>TRBV5-1|NA|NA|TRBJ2-3
CATRVTERTDTQYF
TGCGCCACCAGAGTGACAGAACGCACAGATACGCAGTATTTT
>TRBV5-1|NA|NA|TRBJ1-1
CASSPRGATEAFF
TGCGCCAGCAGCCCACGGGGTGCCACTGAAGCTTTCTTT
>TRBV7-9|NA|TRBD1|TRBJ2-5
CASSSFPGQGALETQYF
TGTGCCAGCAGCTCGTTCCCGGGACAGGGGGCTTTGGAGACCCAGTACTTC
>TRBV11-2|NA|TRBD2|TRBJ2-5
CASSLDFWAGEETQYF
TGTGCCAGCAGCTTAGATTTTTGGGCGGGGGAAGAGACCCAGTACTTC
>TRBV6-5|NA|NA|TRBJ2-1
CASGWARGGDEQFF
TGTGCCAGTGGTTGGGCGCGGGGAGGCGATGAGCAGTTCTTC
>TRBV7-3|NA|NA|TRBJ2-3
CASSLRTSTDTQYF
TGTGCCAGCAGCCTTCGGACTAGCACAGATACGCAGTATTTT